This TCR beta chain is drawn from a study of blood T cell repertoires in COVID-19. Overall study: T cells, B-cell-depleted T cells, or PBMCs supplied cDNA or gDNA.

Libraries were prepared by immunoSEQ multiplex PCR; TCRdb keeps only in-frame clonotypes and omits some of them. The sample includes about 160,000 clones, about four fifths of them seen just once. The CDR3 runs 17 residues. CDR1 and CDR2 (germline): KGHSH, LQKENI. The J segment lost 1 base and the V segment lost 3 bases, leaving 10 bases of the junction unmatched. The sequence was collected from a woman aged 80 or over with acute or convalescent COVID-19. This rearrangement joins TRBV18 to TRBJ1-1, with 8 bases lining up with TRBD1. Sequenced sample: peripheral blood. CDR3 sequence reads: CASSPGQGRIGNTEAFF. CDR3 nucleotide sequence: TGTGCCAGCTCACCCGGACAGGGAAGAATTGGGAACACTGAAGCTTTCTTT.